These 19 T cell receptor beta chains originate from one sample sequenced in a study of T cells after yellow fever vaccination (dated by TCRdb to about 2019). The library was generated by 5' RACE. Data came from an Illumina HiSeq 2500. TCRdb reran the public reads through fastp at Q25 and MiXCR, keeping productive beta chains. Identical CDR3 protein sequences are pooled into one entry, listed with their most common genes and DNA. This sample has 320,000 or so distinct CDR3 sequences in its table, and 8.1% of those were observed once. 17% of the sample is held by the ten biggest clonotypes. The sample's treatment or condition label is to be understood as: live attenuated yellow fever vaccine strain. This material consisted of PBMCs, taken about 49 days after the first yellow fever vaccination. All receptors come from a man aged 18 to 29 who received the YFV17D yellow fever vaccine.

There are many counts of this clonotype. The rearrangement uses TRBV6-5 and TRBJ2-1; D unresolved. The germline V gene encodes CDR1 MNHEY and CDR2 SVGAGI. There are 12 residues in the CDR3. The germline V and J ends were trimmed by 6 bases and 7 bases, with 10 bases remaining between them. This chain's CDR3 is CASRTLGNEQFF. CDR3 nucleotide sequence: TGTGCCAGCAGGACCCTAGGGAATGAGCAGTTCTTC.

The chain couples TRBV6-5 to TRBJ1-6; D is possibly TRBD1 (5 bases). Per germline, CDR1 MNHEY and CDR2 SVGAGI. The CDR3 is made up of 14 amino acids. Deletions cut 3 bases from V and 7 bases from J, with 10 bases between. The CDR3 is CASSYGWGNSPLHF. DNA for the CDR3: TGTGCCAGCAGTTATGGGTGGGGGAATTCACCCCTCCACTTT.

There are many counts of this clonotype. The chain joins TRBV5-1 to TRBJ2-2, with D hard to call. Trimming shortened V by 0 bases and J by 6 bases, and 3 bases separated the two germline ends. Per the germline V gene, CDR1 is SGHRS and CDR2 is YFSETQ. The CDR3 totals 12 residues. As DNA, the CDR3 is TGCGCCAGCAGCTTGGAAGCCGGGGAGCTGTTTTTT. Residues: CASSLEAGELFF.

This clonotype was observed many times. The chain is built from TRBV20-1 and TRBJ2-1, with TRBD2 matching 12 bases. V lost 6 bases and J lost 3; bases outside the gene matches: 12. The CDR3 spans 17 residues. The germline gives CDR1 DFQATT, CDR2 SNEGSKA (reference sequence). The DNA of the CDR3 is TGCAGTGCCCCAGGGACTAGCGGGTCCACCTACTACAATGAGCAGTTCTTC. It encodes CSAPGTSGSTYYNEQFF.

This clonotype appeared a few times. CDR3 sequence: CASSESLPPRRGHQETQYF. CDR3 bases: TGCGCCAGCAGTGAAAGTCTCCCCCCGCGGCGGGGGCACCAAGAGACCCAGTACTTC. The chain is built from TRBV10-1 and TRBJ2-5, with D tentatively TRBD2 (7 bases). Trimming pared 3 bases from V and 0 bases from J, leaving 23 bases between. Per germline, CDR1 WNHNN and CDR2 SYGVQD (reference sequence). The CDR3 is 19 amino acids.

This chain uses TRBV2 with TRBJ2-1; D is uncertain. Germline CDR1 and CDR2: SNHLY and FYNNEI. The CDR3 extends over 14 amino acids. Trimming took off 4 bases at V and 8 bases at J, with 15 bases between the two ends. The DNA of the CDR3 is TGTGCCAGCAGTGGAGGCCAGACCCCCCATGAGCAGTTCTTC. Amino acid sequence: CASSGGQTPHEQFF.

The CDR3 region has the DNA TGTGCCAGCAGTTTATGGGGACAGATCTCCTACGAGCAGTACTTC. This gives the protein CASSLWGQISYEQYF. The chain employs TRBV28 and TRBJ2-7, with TRBD1 matching 7 bases. CDR3 length: 15 residues. CDR1 and CDR2 from the germline V gene are MDHEN and SYDVKM. The trim removed 0 bases at V and 0 bases at J, leaving 2 bases unmatched.

The chain links TRBV7-9 to TRBJ2-7; D is unclear. Germline V gene sequence: CDR1 SEHNR, CDR2 FQNEAQ (reference sequence). The CDR3 has 14 residues. V was pared by 1 base and J by 2 bases, with 9 bases between. CDR3 nucleotides: TGTGCCAGCAGCTTAGAGGGTCGGCCCTACGAGCAGTACGTC. As protein: CASSLEGRPYEQYV.

The table lists this clonotype with a few counts. The chain links TRBV5-1 to TRBJ2-2, with D perhaps given as TRBD1 or TRBD2 (6 bases each). The V gene's germline CDR1 is SGHRS and CDR2 YFSETQ. Trimming removed 2 bases at V and 6 bases at J, with 11 bases between. The CDR3 length is 14 residues. CDR3 sequence reads: CASSFTGAPGELFF. In DNA, the CDR3 is TGCGCCAGCAGCTTCACGGGGGCGCCCGGGGAGCTGTTTTTT.

The V and J genes are TRBV29-1 and TRBJ2-5, with TRBD2 matching over 10 bases. The CDR3 is 18 amino acids. The germline V gene encodes CDR1 SQVTM and CDR2 ANQGSEA. Unmatched junction bases numbered 21, after V lost 7 bases and J lost 4 bases. Here the CDR3 reads CSARPLSGGPQGGETQYF. For the CDR3, the DNA is TGCAGCGCCCGACCCCTTAGCGGGGGGCCCCAGGGTGGAGAGACCCAGTACTTC.

V is TRBV2 and J is TRBJ1-2; D gene unclear. The CDR3 is 13 residues long. The V and J ends lost 1 base and 2 bases respectively, with 5 bases between them. CDR1 is SNHLY and CDR2 is FYNNEI in the germline V gene. CDR3 sequence reads: CASSEDRNYGYTF. As DNA, the CDR3 is TGTGCCAGCAGTGAAGACAGAAACTATGGCTACACCTTC.

This clonotype showed up just a few times. The rearrangement joins TRBV19 to TRBJ2-3, with 7 bases that match TRBD1. In germline, CDR1 is LNHDA, CDR2 SQIVND (reference sequence). The CDR3 has 16 residues. V lost 5 bases and J lost 4; bases outside the gene matches: 12. The CDR3, as DNA: TGTGCCAGTAGTCCTAGGCAGGGGGAGTTCGCAGATACGCAGTATTTT. It translates to CASSPRQGEFADTQYF.

At least ten counts were recorded for this clonotype. The J gene is TRBJ2-3, the V gene TRBV10-3; no clear D gene. Germline V CDR1 and CDR2: ENHRY, SYGVKD. The CDR3 runs to 15 residues. The V gene lost 7 bases and the J gene lost 2 bases, with 16 bases spanning the gap. CDR3 sequence (DNA): TGTGCCATCACCCTGAGAGAGGCCATCACAGATACGCAGTATTTT. This encodes CAITLREAITDTQYF.

This clonotype was picked up a small number of times. CDR3 nucleotide sequence: TGTGCCAGCAGTCCCTTTAGGGACCGTCACCCCTATGGCTACACCTTC. Its translation: CASSPFRDRHPYGYTF. The genes are TRBV12-3 or TRBV12-4 and TRBJ1-2; D is possibly TRBD1 (5 bases). CDR3 size: 16 residues. The V and J ends lost 5 bases and 4 bases respectively, with 20 bases between them.

This clonotype was seen a few times. This chain links TRBV12-3 or TRBV12-4 with TRBJ2-3; the D is unclear. This CDR3 spans 14 amino acids. With 3 bases removed from V and 2 bases from J, the gap between germline ends came to 9 bases. CDR3 sequence (DNA): TGTGCCAGCAGTTTTCGTGAAGACACAGATACGCAGTATTTT. Translating it yields CASSFREDTDTQYF.

The chain couples TRBV18 to TRBJ1-1; D call uncertain. With 3 bases removed from V and 1 base from J, the gap between germline ends came to 12 bases. This CDR3 contains 15 residues. CDR1 KGHSH and CDR2 LQKENI come from the germline V gene. The CDR3 sequence is CASSPEFSRNTEAFF. Written as DNA, the CDR3 is TGTGCCAGCTCACCGGAATTTAGCCGGAACACTGAAGCTTTCTTT. The complete variable domain, with remaining parts taken from reference TRBV18 and TRBJ1-1, reads NAGVMQNPRHLVRRRGQEARLRCSPMKGHSHVYWYRQLPEEGLKFMVYLQKENIIDESGMPKERFSAEFPKEGPSILRIQQVVRGDSAAYFCASSPEFSRNTEAFFGQGTRLTVV.

The rearrangement links TRBV5-1 to TRBJ2-4; D possibly matches TRBD1 or TRBD2 (6 bases each). Germline lookup yields CDR1 SGHRS and CDR2 YFSETQ. This CDR3 spans 14 amino acids. Trimming removed 0 bases from V and 8 bases from J, with 12 bases in between. CDR3 sequence: CASSLAGAVDIQYF. Written as DNA, the CDR3 is TGCGCCAGCAGCTTGGCGGGGGCCGTGGACATTCAGTACTTC.

The chain is built from TRBV9 and TRBJ1-1; perhaps TRBD1 as D (6 bases). Germline assignment: CDR1 SGDLS and CDR2 YYNGEE. V dropped 2 bases and J dropped 2 bases, with 10 bases sitting between them. The CDR3 loop spans 14 amino acids. The CDR3 bases are TGTGCCAGCAGCGTGGGGGGCCAAAACACTGAAGCTTTCTTT. It specifies CASSVGGQNTEAFF.

This clonotype was recorded a few times. The J gene is TRBJ2-3, the V gene TRBV7-2; 11 bases fit TRBD2. Germline V CDR1 and CDR2: SGHTA, FQGNSA. The junction had 8 bases not matched to a gene; V was cut back by 5 bases and J by 1 base. This CDR3 comprises 17 residues. CDR3 loop: CASSIHLAGGRTDTQYF. The CDR3 DNA sequence: TGTGCCAGCAGCATCCATCTAGCGGGGGGACGCACAGATACGCAGTATTTT.